The 20 T cell receptor beta chains in this list originate from one sample, sequenced in a study of human T cells and chemical hapten exposure. Noted time point: pre-sensitization, week 0. Treatment meaning: therapeutic diphenylcyclopropenone sensitization with weekly scalp DPC. TCRdb called the RACE reads again in MiXCR, with one record for every CDR3 protein. The sample lists fewer than 300,000 distinct CDR3 sequences, approximately 8% occurring once. Sequenced here: whole blood, sampled in connection with sensitization to the hapten diphenylcyclopropenone (DPC). The source of these receptors is a man aged 18 to 35 with alopecia areata. Some clones in this sample may be carry-over from other donors' samples.

A few counts support this clonotype. The rearrangement joins TRBV12-3 or TRBV12-4 to TRBJ1-1, with 8 bases identical to TRBD1. The CDR3 runs 14 residues. V shed 6 bases and J 3 bases; nucleotides not matched to a gene: 6. As DNA, the CDR3 is TGTGCCAGCAGCCTGATGACAGGGGACACTGAAGCTTTCTTT. Its translation is CASSLMTGDTEAFF.

This clonotype was detected only a few times. The genes are TRBV15 and TRBJ1-4, with TRBD1 matching over 7 bases. The CDR3 is 15 residues long. Trimming cost V 2 bases and J 5 bases; bases outside gene matches: 5. Germline values: CDR1 LNHNV, CDR2 YYDKDF (reference sequence). CDR3 nucleotides: TGTGCCACCAGCAGACGGGGACAGCCAAATGAAAAACTGTTTTTT. Protein: CATSRRGQPNEKLFF.

This clonotype was seen a few times. This rearrangement joins TRBV4-3 to TRBJ1-3, with D hard to call. CDR1 LGHNA and CDR2 YSLEER come from the germline V gene. This CDR3 contains 17 residues. Trimming took off 0 bases at V and 0 bases at J, with 12 bases between the two ends. The CDR3 is CASSQDRGFFSGNTIYF. Here the CDR3 DNA reads TGCGCCAGCAGCCAAGACCGAGGGTTCTTCTCTGGAAACACCATATATTTT.

The chain's CDR3 is CAIRPRGSYEQYF. Here the CDR3 DNA reads TGTGCCATCAGGCCAAGGGGGTCCTACGAGCAGTACTTC. The chain couples TRBV7-2 to TRBJ2-7; possibly TRBD1 for D (6 bases). Per the germline V gene, CDR1 is SGHTA and CDR2 is FQGNSA. Trimming stripped 10 bases from V and 1 base from J, with 14 bases between. The CDR3 has 13 residues.

This clonotype was found a few times. V is TRBV20-1 and J is TRBJ2-3, with 9 bases lining up with TRBD2. Trimming at V came to 3 bases and at J to 4 bases, leaving 8 bases not matched to a gene. Germline values: CDR1 DFQATT, CDR2 SNEGSKA (reference sequence). This CDR3 has 15 residues. This CDR3 is CSASNLRGGADTQYF. In DNA, the CDR3 is TGCAGTGCTAGCAACTTGCGGGGGGGCGCAGATACGCAGTATTTT.

The chain links TRBV4-3 to TRBJ2-7, with D possibly TRBD2 on 6 matching bases. V lost 0 bases to trimming and J lost 0 bases, with 18 bases between them. The CDR3 loop spans 18 amino acids. CDR1 is LGHNA, CDR2 YSLEER, per germline. Here the CDR3 DNA reads TGCGCCAGCAGCCAAGATCGATCCCGACGGGGGAGCTCCTACGAGCAGTACTTC. This encodes CASSQDRSRRGSSYEQYF.

The chain combines TRBV9 with TRBJ2-3, with TRBD2 identical over 9 bases. The CDR3 sequence is 16 residues long. V shed 4 bases and J 6 bases; nucleotides not matched to a gene: 12. From germline, CDR1 is SGDLS and CDR2 YYNGEE. The CDR3 DNA sequence: TGTGCCAGCAGCAATAGTAGTAGCGGGGGATGGGATACGCAGTATTTT. Residues: CASSNSSSGGWDTQYF.

The chain combines TRBV2 with TRBJ2-2, with D tentatively TRBD1 (6 bases). Germline V gene sequence: CDR1 SNHLY, CDR2 FYNNEI. V was cut by 6 bases and J by 1 base, with 9 bases left in between. The CDR3 runs to 14 residues. CDR3 DNA: TGTGCCAGCAGGGGGGCCGTGAACACCGGGGAGCTGTTTTTT. This translates into CASRGAVNTGELFF.

This rearrangement joins TRBV15 to TRBJ1-5, with D possibly TRBD1 on 5 matching bases. CDR1 LNHNV and CDR2 YYDKDF come from the germline V gene (reference sequence). The CDR3 consists of 14 residues. Trimming removed 5 bases from V and 0 bases from J, with 8 bases in between. In nucleotides, the CDR3 is TGTGCCACCAGCGGTGACAGTAGCAATCAGCCCCAGCATTTT. This translates into CATSGDSSNQPQHF.

This clonotype was seen only a few times. The gene calls are TRBV5-4 and TRBJ2-2; D uncertain. Germline assignment: CDR1 SGHNT and CDR2 YYREEE (reference sequence). The CDR3 totals 12 residues. Trimming cost V 1 base and J 6 bases, with 4 bases left between them. CDR3 region: CASSLWSGELFF. The CDR3 nucleotides read TGTGCCAGCAGCTTGTGGTCCGGGGAGCTGTTTTTT.

V is TRBV20-1 and J is TRBJ2-1; no clear D. V was clipped by 6 bases and J by 4 bases, with 22 bases between them. This CDR3 comprises 16 residues. Germline V gives CDR1 DFQATT, CDR2 SNEGSKA (reference sequence). CDR3 DNA: TGCAGTGCCTTTGCCGAGTCTCGCCTTACTTACAATGAGCAGTTCTTC. This encodes CSAFAESRLTYNEQFF.

This clonotype was seen a handful of times. The chain recombines TRBV7-9 with TRBJ2-2; D gene unclear. The V and J ends lost 5 bases and 1 base respectively, with 11 bases between them. The CDR3 contains 15 residues. CDR1 SEHNR and CDR2 FQNEAQ come from the germline V gene (reference sequence). The CDR3 loop reads CASSPTNRNTGELFF. Here the CDR3 DNA reads TGTGCCAGCAGCCCAACAAACAGGAACACCGGGGAGCTGTTTTTT. Based on the CDR3 plus reference TRBV7-9 and TRBJ2-2, the full variable domain is DTGVSQNPRHKITKRGQNVTFRCDPISEHNRLYWYRQTLGQGPEFLTYFQNEAQLEKSRLLSDRFSAERPKGSFSTLEIQRTEQGDSAMYLCASSPTNRNTGELFFGEGSRLTVL.

The chain joins TRBV6-2 or TRBV6-3 to TRBJ2-2, with D tentatively TRBD1 (6 bases). There are 16 residues in the CDR3. CDR1 and CDR2 from the germline V gene are MNHEY and SVGEGT. Trimming took off 2 bases at V and 0 bases at J, with 10 bases between the two ends. The CDR3 spells CASSYTRTANTGELFF. As DNA, the CDR3 is TGTGCCAGCAGTTACACGCGGACAGCGAACACCGGGGAGCTGTTTTTT.

This clonotype was detected only a few times. The rearrangement uses TRBV6-2 or TRBV6-3 and TRBJ1-1; tentative D call: TRBD1 (6 bases). The CDR3 extends over 16 amino acids. Germline values: CDR1 MNHEY, CDR2 SVGEGT. Trimming removed 6 bases at V and 1 base at J, with 18 bases between. CDR3 bases: TGTGCCAGCAGAGGGGGGCCGGGACCAACGAACACTGAAGCTTTCTTT. Translating gives CASRGGPGPTNTEAFF.

This clonotype was picked up many times. The V call is TRBV11-2, the J call TRBJ2-1; D is perhaps TRBD1 (5 bases). Trimming took off 6 bases at V and 9 bases at J, with 12 bases between the two ends. This CDR3 is 12 amino acids long. The V gene's germline CDR1 is SGHAT and CDR2 FQNNGV. The CDR3 DNA reads as TGTGCCAGCAGTTTGACAGTGGGTGAGCAGTTCTTC. Amino acid sequence: CASSLTVGEQFF.

This clonotype was seen a few times. This rearrangement joins TRBV5-8 to TRBJ1-6; D ambiguous. Trimming removed 3 bases at V and 6 bases at J, with 10 bases between. The CDR3 covers 14 residues. Germline V lookup: CDR1 SGHTS, CDR2 YDEGEE. The CDR3 loop is CASSWAASNSPLHF. The CDR3, as DNA: TGTGCCAGCAGCTGGGCAGCCAGTAATTCACCCCTCCACTTT.

This clonotype was observed many times. The rearrangement uses TRBV12-3 or TRBV12-4 and TRBJ2-1; TRBD2 matches 10 bases. This CDR3 is built from 15 residues. The V gene end was trimmed by 6 bases and the J gene end by 7 bases; junction bases not matched to a gene: 9. The CDR3 DNA reads TGTGCCAGCAGCTGGAGCGGGGGGGCCATTAATGAGCAGTTCTTC. Translated, it gives CASSWSGGAINEQFF.

The rearrangement links TRBV4-3 to TRBJ1-6; TRBD1 is a possible D gene (6 bases). The germline V gene has CDR1 LGHNA and CDR2 YSLEER. Trimming removed 0 bases from V and 0 bases from J, with 15 bases in between. The CDR3 length is 19 residues. Here the CDR3 reads CASSQEGDTSSSYNSPLHF. The CDR3 coding sequence is TGCGCCAGCAGCCAAGAGGGGGACACCTCGAGCTCCTATAATTCACCCCTCCACTTT.

The chain uses TRBV6-5 and TRBJ2-2; D unclear. The V gene's germline CDR1 is MNHEY and CDR2 SVGAGI. V was cut by 0 bases and J by 2 bases, with 7 bases left in between. The CDR3 is 15 amino acids. CDR3 in DNA: TGTGCCAGCAGTTACTCTACCGTAAACACCGGGGAGCTGTTTTTT. Its translation is CASSYSTVNTGELFF.

This clonotype came up a few times. DNA for the CDR3: TGTGCCAGCAGCTCATCAGGAGCGGCTGTGGGGACCCAGTACTTC. The encoded protein is CASSSSGAAVGTQYF. V gene TRBV11-2 combines with J gene TRBJ2-5, with a weak D call TRBD2 (5 bases). Germline CDR1 SGHAT, CDR2 FQNNGV. This CDR3 contains 15 residues. V dropped 4 bases and J dropped 7 bases, with 19 bases sitting between them.